These 3 T cell receptor beta chains share one sample of origin, sequenced in a study of tumor-infiltrating lymphocytes in oesophageal squamous cell carcinoma. TCRdb re-called the PCR reads through MiXCR, storing one row per CDR3 protein. The table shows 6,000 to 6,500 distinct CDR3 sequences, with roughly 15% occurring only once. Sample: esophageal tumor tissue. The receptors originated from a male donor with esophageal squamous cell carcinoma.

V and J are TRBV5-3 and TRBJ2-5; TRBD1 aligns across 8 bases. The assigned J gene may be wrong: the sequence end matches TRBJ2-7 better. TRBV5-3 is identified as an open reading frame with a role that is uncertain. CDR3 size: 16 residues. The CDR3 sequence: CASGLAPGQASYEQYF. The DNA for the CDR3 is TGTGCCAGCGGCTTGGCTCCGGGACAGGCCTCCTACGAGCAGTACTTC.

Remarks on this clonotype: The CDR3 does not end in the conserved phenylalanine or tryptophan, so this is likely a read error. It is unclear where the CDR3 begins or ends on the DNA, so no DNA is shown, and the CDR3 is as TCRdb lists it. V and J are TRBV6-5 and TRBJ2-4; TRBD2 is the table's D call and was not checked against the DNA. The CDR3 is 16 residues long, ends included. Germline CDR1 and CDR2: MNHEY and SVGAGI. The CDR3 loop is CASSSGVLNSPLHFGN.

With respect to this clonotype: Without the conserved terminal phenylalanine or tryptophan, this CDR3 likely stems from a read error. The DNA is omitted, as the CDR3 cannot be located on it reliably, and the CDR3 follows TCRdb's listing. The J gene is TRBJ2-3, the V gene TRBV25-1; no DNA check was done on the table's D call, TRBD1. The CDR3 region is 17 residues in length, termini included. Germline V gene data show CDR1 as MGHDK and CDR2 as SYGVNS. The CDR3 here is CASSWGISSYNEQFFGP.